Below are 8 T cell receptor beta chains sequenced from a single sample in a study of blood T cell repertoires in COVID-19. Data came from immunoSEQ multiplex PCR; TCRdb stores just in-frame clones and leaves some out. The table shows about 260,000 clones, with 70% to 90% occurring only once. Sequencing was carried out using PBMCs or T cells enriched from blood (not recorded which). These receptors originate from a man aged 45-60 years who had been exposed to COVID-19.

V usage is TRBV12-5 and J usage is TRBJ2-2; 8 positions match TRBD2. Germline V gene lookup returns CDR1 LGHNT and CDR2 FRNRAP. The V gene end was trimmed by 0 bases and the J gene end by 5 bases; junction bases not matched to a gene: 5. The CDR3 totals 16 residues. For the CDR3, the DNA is TGTGCTAGTGGTTTGGTACGGGGGGGCCGGACCGGGGAGCTGTTTTTT. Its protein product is CASGLVRGGRTGELFF.

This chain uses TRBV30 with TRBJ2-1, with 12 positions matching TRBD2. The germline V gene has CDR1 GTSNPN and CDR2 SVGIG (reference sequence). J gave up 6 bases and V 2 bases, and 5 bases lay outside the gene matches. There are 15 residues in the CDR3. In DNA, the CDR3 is TGTGCCTGGAGTCTGGGACTAGCGGGCCTCAATGAGCAGTTCTTC. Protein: CAWSLGLAGLNEQFF. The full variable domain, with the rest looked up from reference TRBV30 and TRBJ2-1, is SQTIHQWPATLVQPVGSPLSLECTVEGTSNPNLYWYRQAAGRGLQLLFYSVGIGQISSEVPQNLSASRPQDRQFILSSKKLLLSDSGFYLCAWSLGLAGLNEQFFGPGTRLTVL.

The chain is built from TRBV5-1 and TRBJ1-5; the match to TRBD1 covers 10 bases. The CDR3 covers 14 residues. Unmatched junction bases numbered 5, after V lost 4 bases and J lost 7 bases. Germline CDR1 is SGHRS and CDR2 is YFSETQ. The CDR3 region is CASSPGQGEQPQHF. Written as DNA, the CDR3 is TGCGCCAGCAGCCCAGGACAGGGGGAACAGCCCCAGCATTTT.

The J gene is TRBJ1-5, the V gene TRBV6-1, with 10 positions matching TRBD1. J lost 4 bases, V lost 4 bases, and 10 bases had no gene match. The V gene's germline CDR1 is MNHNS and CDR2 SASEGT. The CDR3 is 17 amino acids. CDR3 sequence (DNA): TGTGCCAGCAGTGGTTCACCGGGACAGGGGACGAATCAGCCCCAGCATTTT. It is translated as CASSGSPGQGTNQPQHF.

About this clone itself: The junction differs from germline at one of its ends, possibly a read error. The CDR3 sequence is CASSLVVYSGSIDTQYF. The CDR3 nucleotides are TGTGCCAGCAGCTTAGTCGTCTATAGCGGGAGCATAGATACGCAGTATTTT. V gene TRBV7-6 combines with J gene TRBJ2-3, with 9 bases identical to TRBD2. CDR1 is SGHVS, CDR2 FNYEAQ, per germline. The CDR3 contains 17 residues. The full variable domain, completed using reference TRBV7-6 and TRBJ2-3, is GAGVSQSPRYKVTKRGQDVALRCDPISGHVSLYWYRQALGQGPEFLTYFNYEAQQDKSGLPNDRFSAERPEGSISTLTIQRTEQRDSAMYRCASSLVVYSGSIDTQYFGPGTRLTVL.

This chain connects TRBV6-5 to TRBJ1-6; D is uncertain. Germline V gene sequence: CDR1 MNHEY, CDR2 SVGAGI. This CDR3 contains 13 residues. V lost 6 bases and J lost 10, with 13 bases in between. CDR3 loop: CASRRQTGSPLHF. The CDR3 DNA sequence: TGTGCCAGCAGGCGGCAGACTGGGTCACCCCTCCACTTT.

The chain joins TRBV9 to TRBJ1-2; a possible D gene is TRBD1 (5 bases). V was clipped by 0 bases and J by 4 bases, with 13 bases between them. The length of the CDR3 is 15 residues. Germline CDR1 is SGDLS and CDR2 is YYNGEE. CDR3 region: CASSVGSRVAYGYTF. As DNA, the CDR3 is TGTGCCAGCAGCGTAGGGAGCAGGGTTGCCTATGGCTACACCTTC.

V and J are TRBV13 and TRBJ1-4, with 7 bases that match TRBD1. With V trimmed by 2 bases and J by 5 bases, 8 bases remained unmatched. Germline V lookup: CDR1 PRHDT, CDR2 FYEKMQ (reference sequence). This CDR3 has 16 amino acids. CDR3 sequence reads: CASSLNRGTLNEKLFF. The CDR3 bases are TGTGCCAGCAGCTTAAACAGGGGCACACTAAATGAAAAACTGTTTTTT.